This T cell receptor (beta chain) was documented in a study of shared clonotypes between healthy human individuals. Clones were sequenced by immunoSEQ multiplex PCR, and TCRdb holds only the in-frame ones, with some missing. This table holds some 580,000 clones, roughly 97% found once. The germline CDR1 and CDR2 sequences are SNHLY and FYNNEI. V dropped 3 bases and J dropped 5 bases, with 13 bases sitting between them. The CDR3 is 15 residues long. None of the donors, who were healthy HIV-negative adults, had recently had acute infections or vaccinations. The clonotype comes from a woman between 25 and 40 years old in good health. Sequencing input: naive CD4+ T cells sorted from blood. The subset was: CD45RA+ positively selected. This chain joins TRBV2 and TRBJ2-2; D is possibly TRBD1 (6 bases). CDR3 in DNA: TGTGCCAGCAGTGACCAGGGGCCCAGAACCGGGGAGCTGTTTTTT. The encoded protein is CASSDQGPRTGELFF. Full variable domain (rest looked up from reference TRBV2 and TRBJ2-2): EPEVTQTPSHQVTQMGQEVILRCVPISNHLYFYWYRQILGQKVEFLVSFYNNEISEKSEIFDDQFSVERPDGSNFTLKIRSTKLEDSAMYFCASSDQGPRTGELFFGEGSRLTVL.